This passage covers 25 T cell receptor beta chains from one sample sequenced in a study of blood T cell repertoires in COVID-19. Clones were sequenced by immunoSEQ multiplex PCR, and TCRdb holds only the in-frame ones, with some missing. The sample includes more than 35,000 clones, less than 70% seen only once; the top ten take around 6.5%. Input material: peripheral blood. The receptors were sampled from a man older than 75 with acute or convalescent COVID-19.

The chain links TRBV27 to TRBJ1-4, with a tentative D call TRBD1 (6 bases). CDR1 is MNHEY and CDR2 is SMNVEV in the germline V gene (reference sequence). Trimming removed 6 bases at V and 5 bases at J, with 13 bases between. The CDR3 has 14 amino acids. CDR3 in DNA: TGTGCCAGCAGCGGGGGGGCGCAGAATGAAAAACTGTTTTTT. It specifies CASSGGAQNEKLFF.

For the CDR3, the DNA is TGTGCCAGCGCCCTAGGTCCCCACAGGACAGATATGAACACTGAAGCTTTCTTT. Translation: CASALGPHRTDMNTEAFF. The V gene is TRBV18, the J gene TRBJ1-1; maybe TRBD1 (6 bases). The CDR3 is made up of 18 amino acids. CDR1 is KGHSH and CDR2 is LQKENI in the germline V gene. Trimming pared 8 bases from V and 0 bases from J, leaving 25 bases between. The full variable domain, in which reference TRBV18 and TRBJ1-1 provide the parts outside the CDR3, is NAGVMQNPRHLVRRRGQEARLRCSPMKGHSHVYWYRQLPEEGLKFMVYLQKENIIDESGMPKERFSAEFPKEGPSILRIQQVVRGDSAAYFCASALGPHRTDMNTEAFFGQGTRLTVV.

Remarks on this clone: Germline and junction disagree at one end, which may indicate a read error. The V gene is TRBV11-2, the J gene TRBJ2-1; D is unclear. The CDR3 contains 15 residues. Germline V gene data show CDR1 as SGHAT and CDR2 as FQNNGV. This chain's CDR3 is CASNLSQSSYNEQFF. The CDR3 DNA is TGTGCCAGCAACTTATCACAGAGCTCCTACAATGAGCAGTTCTTC.

The gene calls are TRBV18 and TRBJ2-7; perhaps TRBD1 as D (5 bases). The CDR3 sequence is 13 residues long. Trimming removed 8 bases from V and 5 bases from J, with 16 bases in between. Germline CDR1 KGHSH, CDR2 LQKENI. The CDR3 bases are TGTGCCAGCCGAGAAGGGGTATTGGACGAGCAGTACTTC. Residues: CASREGVLDEQYF.

The chain employs TRBV5-6 and TRBJ2-7, with D maybe TRBD1 (6 bases). Germline-derived CDR1 and CDR2 are SGHDT and YYEEEE. This CDR3 comprises 13 residues. V was clipped by 5 bases and J by 4 bases, with 13 bases between them. The CDR3 spells CASSLTGFYEQYF. CDR3 in DNA: TGTGCCAGCAGTTTGACAGGATTTTACGAGCAGTACTTC.

This chain links TRBV19 with TRBJ1-6; D gene uncertain. The CDR3 has 16 amino acids. Trimming pared 6 bases from V and 2 bases from J, leaving 14 bases between. CDR1 is LNHDA and CDR2 is SQIVND in the germline V gene (reference sequence). The CDR3 here is CASSNSPNPYNSPLHF. The CDR3 DNA follows: TGTGCCAGTAGCAACAGCCCAAACCCCTATAATTCACCCCTCCACTTT.

The rearrangement joins TRBV27 to TRBJ1-2; the match to TRBD1 covers 7 bases. J lost 8 bases, V lost 6 bases, and 9 bases had no gene match. Germline CDR1 and CDR2: MNHEY and SMNVEV (reference sequence). The CDR3 contains 13 residues. CDR3 amino acids: CASSPSQGLGYTF. In DNA form, the CDR3 reads TGTGCCAGCAGCCCTTCACAGGGGTTGGGCTACACCTTC.

The chain has TRBV5-6 and TRBJ1-1; 7 positions agree with TRBD1. CDR3 size: 16 residues. Germline trimming cut 4 bases from V and 4 bases from J; bases unmatched to any gene: 13. Germline loops: CDR1 SGHDT, CDR2 YYEEEE. Here the CDR3 DNA reads TGTGCCAGCAGCGGTACAGGGGCGGCCCTCATCACTGAAGCTTTCTTT. It is translated as CASSGTGAALITEAFF.

The J gene is TRBJ1-2, the V gene TRBV6-5, with a tentative D call TRBD1 (5 bases). Trimming pared 6 bases from V and 2 bases from J, leaving 10 bases between. Germline V gives CDR1 MNHEY, CDR2 SVGAGI. The CDR3 is 13 amino acids. CDR3 DNA: TGTGCCAGCAGCCCAGGGATGAACTATGGCTACACCTTC. It encodes CASSPGMNYGYTF.

This chain joins TRBV6-2 or TRBV6-3 and TRBJ2-4; 10 positions agree with TRBD1. This CDR3 is built from 19 residues. CDR1 MNHEY and CDR2 SVGEGT come from the germline V gene. With 4 bases clipped from V and 6 bases from J, the junction kept 18 bases outside the gene matches. The CDR3 coding sequence is TGTGCCAGCAGTTCCCCCTTGCTCGGACAGGGGGTTTTGGGAAACATTCAGTACTTC. Its translation is CASSSPLLGQGVLGNIQYF.

The chain carries TRBV6-5 and TRBJ2-4, with D perhaps matching TRBD2 (7 bases). Trimming stripped 7 bases from V and 7 bases from J, with 20 bases between. The germline V gene has CDR1 MNHEY and CDR2 SVGAGI. The CDR3 extends over 15 amino acids. This CDR3 reads CASTSRGGDGNIQYF. For the CDR3, the DNA is TGTGCCAGCACCTCAAGGGGGGGGGACGGGAACATTCAGTACTTC.

The rearrangement joins TRBV18 to TRBJ2-3; TRBD2 matches 8 bases. There are 17 residues in the CDR3. CDR1 is KGHSH and CDR2 is LQKENI in the germline V gene. V shed 2 bases and J 1 base; nucleotides not matched to a gene: 8. The CDR3 protein is CASSPSYPGGGTDTQYF. CDR3 DNA: TGTGCCAGCTCACCATCCTACCCGGGAGGGGGCACAGATACGCAGTATTTT.

The sample holds a few counts of this clone. The chain combines TRBV11-2 with TRBJ1-4; 8 nucleotides align to TRBD1. Germline V gene data show CDR1 as SGHAT and CDR2 as FQNNGV. J gave up 8 bases and V 4 bases, and 9 bases lay outside the gene matches. CDR3 length: 15 residues. The CDR3: CASSSLGQAGEKLFF. The CDR3 coding sequence is TGTGCCAGCAGCTCCTTGGGACAGGCGGGAGAAAAACTGTTTTTT.

The gene calls are TRBV21-1 and TRBJ1-5. TRBV21-1 is given as a pseudogene. The CDR3 covers 22 residues. CDR3 bases: TGTGCCAGCAGCAAAGATTGCGGAAGGATGTCCGGGGGTTCCAATAGCAATCAGCCCCAGCATTTT. It yields the protein CASSKDCGRMSGGSNSNQPQHF.

This chain joins TRBV18 and TRBJ1-5, with TRBD1 identical over 9 bases. The ends lost 0 bases at V and 5 bases at J; junction bases unmatched: 5. The CDR3 consists of 16 residues. The germline V gene encodes CDR1 KGHSH and CDR2 LQKENI. CDR3 amino acids: CASSPPGQGRDQPQHF. CDR3 in DNA: TGTGCCAGCTCACCACCGGGACAGGGTAGGGATCAGCCCCAGCATTTT.

By frequency in the sample, this clone is medium-sized. The chain combines TRBV7-2 with TRBJ1-1; no clear D. The germline V gene encodes CDR1 SGHTA and CDR2 FQGNSA. Trimming removed 5 bases from V and 5 bases from J, with 15 bases in between. This CDR3 has 14 residues. Written as DNA, the CDR3 is TGTGCCAGCAGCGCCCCGCGGGGTGGGACTGAAGCTTTCTTT. Its protein is CASSAPRGGTEAFF.

The chain is built from TRBV5-1 and TRBJ2-1, with D possibly matching TRBD1 (6 bases). Germline values: CDR1 SGHRS, CDR2 YFSETQ. The CDR3 totals 15 residues. Trimming left V 2 bases short and J 5 bases short, with 14 bases between. The DNA for the CDR3 is TGCGCCAGCAGCTTCTTGCTGGGGGCTGACAATGAGCAGTTCTTC. It translates to CASSFLLGADNEQFF.

The rearrangement joins TRBV29-1 to TRBJ1-1, with a possible D match to TRBD1 (6 bases). CDR1 and CDR2 (germline): SQVTM, ANQGSEA. The CDR3 is made up of 12 amino acids. Deletions cut 6 bases from V and 4 bases from J, with 12 bases between. This chain's CDR3 is CSVKGGGTEAFF. CDR3 nucleotides: TGCAGCGTAAAAGGGGGTGGCACTGAAGCTTTCTTT.

This rearrangement joins TRBV12-3 or TRBV12-4 to TRBJ2-7; D is unclear. Trimming took 2 bases from V and 4 from J, leaving 9 bases between them. The CDR3 has 13 amino acids. The CDR3 region is CASSLNTAYEQYF. The CDR3 DNA reads as TGTGCCAGCAGTTTAAATACAGCTTACGAGCAGTACTTC.

The rearrangement joins TRBV7-8 to TRBJ2-7, with D possibly being TRBD1 (5 bases). The V gene's germline CDR1 is SGHVS and CDR2 FQNEAQ. The V end lost 5 bases, the J end lost 4 bases, and 12 bases lay between the germline ends. The CDR3 consists of 13 residues. The DNA for the CDR3 is TGTGCCAGCAGCCGATTAACAGGATACGAGCAGTACTTC. Its protein product is CASSRLTGYEQYF.

The chain is built from TRBV7-2 and TRBJ2-1; 9 bases fit TRBD2. V lost 2 bases to trimming and J lost 8 bases; unmatched junction nucleotides: 10. There are 16 residues in the CDR3. In germline, CDR1 is SGHTA, CDR2 FQGNSA. CDR3 region: CASSLSWRGGRDEQFF. Written as DNA, the CDR3 is TGTGCCAGCAGCTTATCTTGGCGGGGGGGCCGGGATGAGCAGTTCTTC.

This clone appeared a few times. The chain uses TRBV19 and TRBJ1-1; TRBD1 agrees at 8 bases. Germline V gene lookup returns CDR1 LNHDA and CDR2 SQIVND (reference sequence). Unmatched junction bases numbered 3, after V lost 5 bases and J lost 1 base. This CDR3 has 14 residues. The CDR3 region is CASSLGQGNTEAFF. The CDR3, as DNA: TGTGCCAGTAGTTTAGGACAGGGGAACACTGAAGCTTTCTTT. The variable domain in full, completed from reference TRBV19 and TRBJ1-1, reads DGGITQSPKYLFRKEGQNVTLSCEQNLNHDAMYWYRQDPGQGLRLIYYSQIVNDFQKGDIAEGYSVSREKKESFPLTVTSAQKNPTAFYLCASSLGQGNTEAFFGQGTRLTVV.

The rearrangement uses TRBV5-1 and TRBJ2-7, with a possible D match to TRBD1 (6 bases). The V end lost 0 bases, the J end lost 5 bases, and 18 bases lay between the germline ends. The CDR3 consists of 16 residues. Germline CDR1 SGHRS, CDR2 YFSETQ. CDR3 protein: CASSLEGVGRGHEQYF. In DNA, the CDR3 is TGCGCCAGCAGCTTGGAGGGCGTGGGCAGGGGACACGAGCAGTACTTC.

The rearrangement uses TRBV4-1 and TRBJ1-1; D call uncertain. Trimming shortened V by 2 bases and J by 6 bases, and 28 bases separated the two germline ends. The CDR3 extends over 19 amino acids. Per germline, CDR1 MGHRA and CDR2 YSYEKL. The CDR3 region is CASSQNRPPSGWYIAEAFF. CDR3 in DNA: TGCGCCAGCAGCCAAAACCGCCCGCCGAGTGGTTGGTATATAGCTGAAGCTTTCTTT.

This clone was counted between two and nine times. The CDR3 sequence: CASSYPGGPLEAFF. The CDR3, as DNA: TGTGCCAGCAGTTACCCCGGGGGGCCGTTGGAAGCTTTCTTT. The genes are TRBV6-6 and TRBJ1-1; D is possibly TRBD1 (6 bases). In germline, CDR1 is MNHNY, CDR2 SVGAGI (reference sequence). This CDR3 region has 14 residues. V was shortened by 2 bases and J by 8 bases, with 15 bases between the two germline ends.